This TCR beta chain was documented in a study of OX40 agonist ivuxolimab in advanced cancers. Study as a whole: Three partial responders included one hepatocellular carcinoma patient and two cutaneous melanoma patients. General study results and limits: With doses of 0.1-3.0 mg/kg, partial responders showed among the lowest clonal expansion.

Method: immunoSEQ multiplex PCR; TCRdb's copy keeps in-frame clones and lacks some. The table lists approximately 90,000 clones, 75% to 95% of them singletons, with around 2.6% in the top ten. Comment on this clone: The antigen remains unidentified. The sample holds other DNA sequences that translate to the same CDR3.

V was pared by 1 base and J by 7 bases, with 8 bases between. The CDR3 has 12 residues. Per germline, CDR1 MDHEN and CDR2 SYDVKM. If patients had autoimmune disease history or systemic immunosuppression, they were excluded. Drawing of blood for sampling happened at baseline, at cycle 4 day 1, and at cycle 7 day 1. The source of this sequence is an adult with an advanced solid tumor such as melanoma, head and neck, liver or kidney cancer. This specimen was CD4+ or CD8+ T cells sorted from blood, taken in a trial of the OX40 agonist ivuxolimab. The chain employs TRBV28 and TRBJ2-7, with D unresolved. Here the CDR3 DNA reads TGTGCCAGCAGTTTATCGGTCGGAGAGCAGTACTTC. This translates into CASSLSVGEQYF.